This TCR beta chain is drawn from a study of graft-versus-host responses after intestinal transplantation. Study overall: Recipients got multivisceral, liver-intestinal, or isolated intestinal transplants. Recipients across the board were started on anti-thymocyte globulin induction, then kept on tacrolimus and steroids for about 3 years. Overall study results and limits: Recipient bone marrow held GvH clones, some seen earlier in ileum or blood. High graft-versus-host to host-versus-graft T cell clonal ratios marked allografts of patients with graft-donor macrochimerism.

The CDR3 totals 17 residues. Germline loops: CDR1 MGHRA, CDR2 YSYEKL. V was shortened by 3 bases and J by 4 bases, with 19 bases between the two germline ends. The protocol was immunoSEQ multiplex PCR, while the TCRdb copy is restricted to in-frame clones and leaves out a portion. This sample has tens of thousands of clones, with roughly 90% found just once. For this clone: The antigen is undetermined.

The TCR sequence derives from a human donor who received an intestinal transplant. Sequencing used unstimulated CD8+ T cells sorted from spleen or lymph node cells, obtained before intestinal transplant. The gene calls are TRBV4-1 and TRBJ2-1; TRBD1 is a possible D gene (5 bases). The CDR3 region is CASSQATFSRAYNEQFF. In DNA form, the CDR3 reads TGCGCCAGCAGCCAGGCAACCTTCTCCAGGGCATACAATGAGCAGTTCTTC.